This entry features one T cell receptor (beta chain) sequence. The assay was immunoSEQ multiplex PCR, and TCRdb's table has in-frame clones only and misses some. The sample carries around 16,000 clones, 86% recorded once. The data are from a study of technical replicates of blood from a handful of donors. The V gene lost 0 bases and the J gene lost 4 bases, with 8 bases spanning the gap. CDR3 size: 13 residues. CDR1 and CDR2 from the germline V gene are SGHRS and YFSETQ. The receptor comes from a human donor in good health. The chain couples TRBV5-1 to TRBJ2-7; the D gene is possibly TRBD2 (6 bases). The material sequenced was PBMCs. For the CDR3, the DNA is TGCGCCAGCAGCTTGGGGGGGGAATACGAGCAGTACTTC. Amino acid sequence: CASSLGGEYEQYF.